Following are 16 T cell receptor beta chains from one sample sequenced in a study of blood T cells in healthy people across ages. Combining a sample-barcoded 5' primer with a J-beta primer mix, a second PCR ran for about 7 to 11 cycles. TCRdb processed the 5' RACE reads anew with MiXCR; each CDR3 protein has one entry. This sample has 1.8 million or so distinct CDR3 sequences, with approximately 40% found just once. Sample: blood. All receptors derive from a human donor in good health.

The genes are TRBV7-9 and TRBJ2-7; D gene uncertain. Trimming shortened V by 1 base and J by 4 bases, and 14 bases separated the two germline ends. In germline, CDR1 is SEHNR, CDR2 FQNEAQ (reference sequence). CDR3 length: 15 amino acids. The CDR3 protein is CASSLVAPSSYEQYF. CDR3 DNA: TGTGCCAGCAGCTTAGTAGCCCCCTCTTCATACGAGCAGTACTTC. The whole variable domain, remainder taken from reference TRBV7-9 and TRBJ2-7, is DTGVSQNPRHKITKRGQNVTFRCDPISEHNRLYWYRQTLGQGPEFLTYFQNEAQLEKSRLLSDRFSAERPKGSFSTLEIQRTEQGDSAMYLCASSLVAPSSYEQYFGPGTRLTVT.

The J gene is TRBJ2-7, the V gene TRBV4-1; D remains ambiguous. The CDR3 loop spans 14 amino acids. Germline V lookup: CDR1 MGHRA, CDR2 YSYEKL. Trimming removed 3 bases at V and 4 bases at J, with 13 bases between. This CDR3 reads CASSHSTGLYEQYF. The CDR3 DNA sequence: TGCGCCAGCAGCCACTCCACCGGCTTATACGAGCAGTACTTC.

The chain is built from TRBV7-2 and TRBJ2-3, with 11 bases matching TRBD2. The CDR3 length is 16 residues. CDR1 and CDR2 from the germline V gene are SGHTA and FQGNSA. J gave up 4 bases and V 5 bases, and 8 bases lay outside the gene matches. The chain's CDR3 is CASSEHSGGVADTQYF. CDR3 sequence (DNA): TGTGCCAGCAGCGAGCATAGCGGGGGGGTTGCAGATACGCAGTATTTT.

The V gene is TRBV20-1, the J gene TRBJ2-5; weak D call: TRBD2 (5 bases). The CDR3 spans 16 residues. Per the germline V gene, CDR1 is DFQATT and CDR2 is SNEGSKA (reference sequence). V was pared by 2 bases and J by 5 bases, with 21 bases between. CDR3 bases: TGCAGTGCTAGAAGGCTGGTGGACTTCACTGTGGAGACCCAGTACTTC. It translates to CSARRLVDFTVETQYF.

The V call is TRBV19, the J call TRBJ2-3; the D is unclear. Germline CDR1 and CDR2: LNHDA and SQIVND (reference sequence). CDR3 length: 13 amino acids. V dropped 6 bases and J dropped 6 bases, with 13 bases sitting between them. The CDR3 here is CASSLSLEDTQYF. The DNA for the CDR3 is TGTGCCAGTAGCCTTTCCCTGGAGGATACGCAGTATTTT.

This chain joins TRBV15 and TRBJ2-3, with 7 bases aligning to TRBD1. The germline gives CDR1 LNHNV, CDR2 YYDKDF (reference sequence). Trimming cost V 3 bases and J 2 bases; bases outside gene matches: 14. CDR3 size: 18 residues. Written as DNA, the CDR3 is TGTGCCACCAGCAGGCTTTACGGGACAGTTGGATTCACAGATACGCAGTATTTT. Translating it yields CATSRLYGTVGFTDTQYF.

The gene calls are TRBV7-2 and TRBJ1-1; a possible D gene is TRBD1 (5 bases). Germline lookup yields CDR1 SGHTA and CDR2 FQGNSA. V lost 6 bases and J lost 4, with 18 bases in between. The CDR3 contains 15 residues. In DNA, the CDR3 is TGTGCCAGCAGGCCTGGAACAGGTGAGGCCACTGAAGCTTTCTTT. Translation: CASRPGTGEATEAFF.

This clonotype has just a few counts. The CDR3 nucleotides read TGTGCCAGCCGCGAGCACCACGTAGACTCCCAAGAGACCCAGTACTTC. It translates to CASREHHVDSQETQYF. The chain links TRBV27 to TRBJ2-5; no clear D gene. Trimming removed 8 bases at V and 1 base at J, with 20 bases between. CDR3 length: 16 amino acids. Germline V lookup: CDR1 MNHEY, CDR2 SMNVEV (reference sequence).

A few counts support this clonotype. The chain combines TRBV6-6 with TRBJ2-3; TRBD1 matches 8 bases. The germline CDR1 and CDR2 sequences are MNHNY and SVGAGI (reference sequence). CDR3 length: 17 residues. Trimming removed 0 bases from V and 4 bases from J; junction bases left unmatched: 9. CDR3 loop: CASSYSIDRGSSDTQYF. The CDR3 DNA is TGTGCCAGCAGTTACTCAATAGACAGGGGAAGTTCAGATACGCAGTATTTT.

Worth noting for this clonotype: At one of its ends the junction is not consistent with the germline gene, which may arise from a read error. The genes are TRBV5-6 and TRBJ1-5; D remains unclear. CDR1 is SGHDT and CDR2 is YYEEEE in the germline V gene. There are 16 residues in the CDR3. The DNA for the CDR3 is TGTGCCTGCAGCCTGAACCCTCTTGACAGCAATCAGCCCCAGCATTTT. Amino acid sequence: CACSLNPLDSNQPQHF. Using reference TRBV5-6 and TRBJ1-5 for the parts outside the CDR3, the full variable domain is DAGVTQSPTHLIKTRGQQVTLRCSPKSGHDTVSWYQQALGQGPQFIFQYYEEEERQRGNFPDRFSGHQFPNYSSELNVNALLLGDSALYLCACSLNPLDSNQPQHFGDGTRLSIL.

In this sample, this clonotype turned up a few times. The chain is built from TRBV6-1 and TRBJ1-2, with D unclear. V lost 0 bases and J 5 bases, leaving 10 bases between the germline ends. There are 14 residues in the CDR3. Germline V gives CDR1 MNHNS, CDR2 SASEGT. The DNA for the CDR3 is TGTGCCAGCAGTGAAGCCTTCCACCTATATGGCTACACCTTC. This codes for CASSEAFHLYGYTF.

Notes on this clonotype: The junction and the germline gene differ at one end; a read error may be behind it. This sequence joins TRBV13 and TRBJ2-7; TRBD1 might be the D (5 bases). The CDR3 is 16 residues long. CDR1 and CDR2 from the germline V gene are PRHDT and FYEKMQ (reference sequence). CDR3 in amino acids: CAGSLEMQGLHYEQYF. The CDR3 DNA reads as TGTGCCGGCAGCTTAGAGATGCAGGGTTTACACTACGAGCAGTACTTC.

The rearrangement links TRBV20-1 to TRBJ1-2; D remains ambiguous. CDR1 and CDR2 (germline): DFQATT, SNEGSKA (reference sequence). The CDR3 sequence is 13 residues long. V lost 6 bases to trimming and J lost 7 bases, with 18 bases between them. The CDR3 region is CSAPIDGEGGYTF. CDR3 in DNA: TGCAGTGCCCCCATAGATGGAGAGGGTGGCTACACCTTC.

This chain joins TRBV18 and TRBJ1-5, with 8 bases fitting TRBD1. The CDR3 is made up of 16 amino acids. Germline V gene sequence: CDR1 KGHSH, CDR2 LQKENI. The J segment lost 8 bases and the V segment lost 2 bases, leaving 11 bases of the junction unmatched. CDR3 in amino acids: CASSPADRGRIKPQHF. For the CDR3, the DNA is TGTGCCAGCTCACCAGCCGACAGGGGACGGATTAAGCCCCAGCATTTT.

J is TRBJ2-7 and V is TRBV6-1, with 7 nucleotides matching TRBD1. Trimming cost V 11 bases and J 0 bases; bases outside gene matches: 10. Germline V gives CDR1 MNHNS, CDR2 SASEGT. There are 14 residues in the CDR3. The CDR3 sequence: CAGGETGSSYEQYF. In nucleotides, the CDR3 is TGTGCCGGGGGAGAGACAGGGAGCTCCTACGAGCAGTACTTC.

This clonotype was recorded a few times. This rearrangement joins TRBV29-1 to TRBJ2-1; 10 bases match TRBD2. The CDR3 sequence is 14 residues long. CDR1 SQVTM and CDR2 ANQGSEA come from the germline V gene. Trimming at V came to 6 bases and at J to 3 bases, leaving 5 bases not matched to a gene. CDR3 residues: CSVQRGGFYNEQFF. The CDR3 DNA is TGCAGCGTCCAGCGGGGGGGATTCTACAATGAGCAGTTCTTC.